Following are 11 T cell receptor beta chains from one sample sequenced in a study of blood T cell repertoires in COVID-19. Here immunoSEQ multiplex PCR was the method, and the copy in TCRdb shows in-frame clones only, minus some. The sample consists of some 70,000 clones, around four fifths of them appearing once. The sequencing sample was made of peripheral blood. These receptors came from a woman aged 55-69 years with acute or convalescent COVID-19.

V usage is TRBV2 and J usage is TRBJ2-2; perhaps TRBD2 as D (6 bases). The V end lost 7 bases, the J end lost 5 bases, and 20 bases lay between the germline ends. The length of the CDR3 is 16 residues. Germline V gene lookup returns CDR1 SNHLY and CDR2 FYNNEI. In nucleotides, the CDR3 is TGTGCCAGCACCGGGGAGGCGGGGCGGGTAACCGGGGAGCTGTTTTTT. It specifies CASTGEAGRVTGELFF.

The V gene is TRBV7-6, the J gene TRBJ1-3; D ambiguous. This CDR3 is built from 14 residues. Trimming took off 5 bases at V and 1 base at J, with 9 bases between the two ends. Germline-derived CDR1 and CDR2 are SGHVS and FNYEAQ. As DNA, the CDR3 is TGTGCCAGCAGCCGGACTAATTCTGGAAACACCATATATTTT. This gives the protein CASSRTNSGNTIYF.

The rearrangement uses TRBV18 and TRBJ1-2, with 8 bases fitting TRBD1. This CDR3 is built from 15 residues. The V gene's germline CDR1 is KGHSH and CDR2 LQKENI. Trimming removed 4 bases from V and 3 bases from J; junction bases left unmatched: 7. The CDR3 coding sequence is TGTGCCAGCTCACAACTGACAGGGGTGGACTATGGCTACACCTTC. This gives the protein CASSQLTGVDYGYTF.

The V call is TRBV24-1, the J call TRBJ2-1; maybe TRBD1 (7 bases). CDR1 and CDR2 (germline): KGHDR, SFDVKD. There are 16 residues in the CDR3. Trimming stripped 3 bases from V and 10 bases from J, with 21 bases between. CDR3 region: CATSDTRQGRREEQFF. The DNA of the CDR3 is TGTGCCACCAGTGATACCCGACAGGGCCGCCGGGAGGAGCAGTTCTTC.

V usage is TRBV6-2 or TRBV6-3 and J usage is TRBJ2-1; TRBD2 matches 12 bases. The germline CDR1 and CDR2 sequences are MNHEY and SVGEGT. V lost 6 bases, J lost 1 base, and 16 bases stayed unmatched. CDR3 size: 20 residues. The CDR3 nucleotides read TGTGCCAGCAGCATAACGATGACTAGCGGGAGCCCCTCTTCCTACAATGAGCAGTTCTTC. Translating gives CASSITMTSGSPSSYNEQFF.

The CDR3 here is CASSYLTGGTEAFF. The DNA of the CDR3 is TGTGCCAGCAGTTACTTGACAGGCGGGACTGAAGCTTTCTTT. The chain joins TRBV6-6 to TRBJ1-1, with D maybe TRBD1 (6 bases). Germline V CDR1 and CDR2: MNHNY, SVGAGI (reference sequence). The CDR3 has 14 residues. The ends were cut back, 1 base at V and 5 bases at J, with 11 bases in the middle.

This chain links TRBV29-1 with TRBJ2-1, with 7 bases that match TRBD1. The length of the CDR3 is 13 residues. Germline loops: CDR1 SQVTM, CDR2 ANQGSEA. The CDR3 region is CSADRSLYNEQFF. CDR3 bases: TGCAGTGCGGACAGGAGCCTTTACAATGAGCAGTTCTTC.

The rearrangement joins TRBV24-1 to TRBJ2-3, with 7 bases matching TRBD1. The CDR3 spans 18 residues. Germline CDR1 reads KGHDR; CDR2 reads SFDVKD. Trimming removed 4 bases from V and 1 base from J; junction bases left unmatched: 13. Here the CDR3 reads CATSDPKWNTGGTDTQYF. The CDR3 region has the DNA TGTGCCACCAGTGACCCGAAGTGGAATACAGGGGGCACAGATACGCAGTATTTT.

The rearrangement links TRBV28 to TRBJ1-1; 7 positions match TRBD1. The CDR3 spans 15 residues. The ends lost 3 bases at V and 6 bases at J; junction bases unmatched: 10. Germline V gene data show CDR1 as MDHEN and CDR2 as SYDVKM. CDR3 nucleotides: TGTGCCAGCAGTTTCCCCGGGCAGGGGGAAGCTGAAGCTTTCTTT. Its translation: CASSFPGQGEAEAFF.

CDR3 coding DNA: TGTGCCAGCTCACCACGCGCTGACAGGGGAGAGGACAATGAGCAGTTCTTC. Translating it yields CASSPRADRGEDNEQFF. The chain recombines TRBV18 with TRBJ2-1, with 8 bases aligning to TRBD1. This CDR3 contains 17 residues. In germline, CDR1 is KGHSH, CDR2 LQKENI. Trimming removed 1 base from V and 5 bases from J; junction bases left unmatched: 10.

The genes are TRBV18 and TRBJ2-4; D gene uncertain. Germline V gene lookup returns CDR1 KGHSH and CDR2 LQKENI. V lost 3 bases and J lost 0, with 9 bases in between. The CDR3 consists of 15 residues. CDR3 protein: CASSPPSLAKNIQYF. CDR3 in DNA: TGTGCCAGCTCACCCCCCTCCCTAGCCAAAAACATTCAGTACTTC.